This entry lists 15 T cell receptor beta chains sequenced from one sample in a study of blood T cell repertoires in COVID-19. Assay used: immunoSEQ multiplex PCR; TCRdb lists only in-frame clones, some missing. The sample lists a few hundred thousand clones; around nine tenths were seen once. Sequencing input: peripheral blood. The receptors were gathered from an older woman with COVID-19, enrolled during active disease.

The gene calls are TRBV19 and TRBJ1-1, with D perhaps matching TRBD1 (5 bases). Germline lookup yields CDR1 LNHDA and CDR2 SQIVND (reference sequence). Trimming cost V 11 bases and J 3 bases, with 25 bases left between them. The CDR3 is made up of 16 amino acids. DNA for the CDR3: TGTGCCTCCCTTGGATGGGGCCCTAGTCGGGACACTGAAGCTTTCTTT. Residues: CASLGWGPSRDTEAFF. The full variable domain, its missing parts supplied by reference TRBV19 and TRBJ1-1, is DGGITQSPKYLFRKEGQNVTLSCEQNLNHDAMYWYRQDPGQGLRLIYYSQIVNDFQKGDIAEGYSVSREKKESFPLTVTSAQKNPTAFYLCASLGWGPSRDTEAFFGQGTRLTVV.

The chain employs TRBV15 and TRBJ2-5; 8 nucleotides match TRBD1. Germline V lookup: CDR1 LNHNV, CDR2 YYDKDF (reference sequence). This CDR3 region has 17 residues. The V gene end was trimmed by 0 bases and the J gene end by 0 bases; junction bases not matched to a gene: 6. CDR3 nucleotide sequence: TGTGCCACCAGCAGAGATGGACAGGGTTTAAACCAAGAGACCCAGTACTTC. It encodes CATSRDGQGLNQETQYF.

The CDR3 DNA sequence: TGTGCCAGCCTAAACAGGGTGTCCTACAATGAGCAGTTCTTC. Amino acid sequence: CASLNRVSYNEQFF. V is TRBV28 and J is TRBJ2-1; TRBD1 might be the D (6 bases). Trimming stripped 8 bases from V and 1 base from J, with 12 bases between. Germline values: CDR1 MDHEN, CDR2 SYDVKM. The CDR3 length is 14 residues.

This clone appeared once. The chain carries TRBV2 and TRBJ2-7; D gene unclear. Germline V gene data show CDR1 as SNHLY and CDR2 as FYNNEI. V shed 0 bases and J shed 2 bases, with 14 bases lying between them. The CDR3 is 16 residues long. DNA for the CDR3: TGTGCCAGCAGTGAAGCGCCTCAGTACGGAGCCTACGAGCAGTACTTC. Protein product: CASSEAPQYGAYEQYF. Full variable domain (outside the CDR3, taken from reference TRBV2 and TRBJ2-7): EPEVTQTPSHQVTQMGQEVILRCVPISNHLYFYWYRQILGQKVEFLVSFYNNEISEKSEIFDDQFSVERPDGSNFTLKIRSTKLEDSAMYFCASSEAPQYGAYEQYFGPGTRLTVT.

The chain couples TRBV11-3 to TRBJ1-1; TRBD1 agrees at 10 bases. Per germline, CDR1 SGHNT and CDR2 YENEEA. The CDR3 runs to 14 residues. V shed 1 base, J shed 7 bases, and the junction held 3 bases outside the gene matches. The CDR3 region is CASSLGQGAVEAFF. The CDR3 nucleotides are TGTGCCAGCAGCTTAGGACAGGGGGCTGTTGAAGCTTTCTTT.

This clone was observed a single time. The V call is TRBV7-3, the J call TRBJ2-7; TRBD1 might be the D (5 bases). Germline CDR1 SGHTA, CDR2 FQGTGA. The CDR3 runs to 18 residues. V dropped 0 bases and J dropped 0 bases, with 18 bases sitting between them. The CDR3 region is CASSLTTDRRRRSYEQYF. The CDR3 DNA follows: TGTGCCAGCAGCTTAACGACCGACAGACGCAGGCGCTCCTACGAGCAGTACTTC. The variable domain in full, with the rest retrieved from reference TRBV7-3 and TRBJ2-7, is GAGVSQTPSNKVTEKGKYVELRCDPISGHTALYWYRQSLGQGPEFLIYFQGTGAADDSGLPNDRFFAVRPEGSVSTLKIQRTERGDSAVYLCASSLTTDRRRRSYEQYFGPGTRLTVT.

The chain is built from TRBV5-1 and TRBJ1-2, with 8 positions matching TRBD1. J gave up 4 bases and V 3 bases, and 11 bases lay outside the gene matches. The CDR3 runs 16 residues. CDR1 and CDR2 from the germline V gene are SGHRS and YFSETQ. CDR3 sequence reads: CASSSPQGARSYGYTF. The DNA of the CDR3 is TGCGCCAGCAGCTCACCGCAGGGGGCGAGAAGCTATGGCTACACCTTC.

The chain employs TRBV10-3 and TRBJ2-7; 7 bases map to TRBD2. The junction had 7 bases not matched to a gene; V was cut back by 1 base and J by 7 bases. CDR1 is ENHRY and CDR2 is SYGVKD in the germline V gene. CDR3 length: 14 amino acids. The CDR3 nucleotides read TGTGCCATCAGTGAGTTGCGGGAGTCTAAAGAGCAGTACTTC. Amino acids: CAISELRESKEQYF.

This sequence joins TRBV2 and TRBJ1-2; no reliable D call. Trimming took 6 bases from V and 2 from J, leaving 10 bases between them. CDR3 size: 13 residues. In germline, CDR1 is SNHLY, CDR2 FYNNEI. The DNA for the CDR3 is TGTGCCAGCAGCTCGACGGGGAACTATGGCTACACCTTC. This gives the protein CASSSTGNYGYTF.

This clone was found a few times. The rearrangement links TRBV6-5 to TRBJ2-7, with TRBD1 matching 7 bases. The germline CDR1 and CDR2 sequences are MNHEY and SVGAGI. Losses at the gene ends were 6 bases for V and 0 bases for J; bases not matched to a gene: 5. The CDR3 runs 14 residues. The CDR3 bases are TGTGCCAGCAGACCGGGACAGAACTCCTACGAGCAGTACTTC. Translating gives CASRPGQNSYEQYF.

V usage is TRBV19 and J usage is TRBJ2-3; possible D gene TRBD1, 5 bases. The CDR3 has 15 amino acids. With 6 bases removed from V and 0 bases from J, the gap between germline ends came to 13 bases. Germline assignment: CDR1 LNHDA and CDR2 SQIVND (reference sequence). The CDR3 loop is CASRRTPASTDTQYF. The CDR3 DNA reads TGTGCCAGTAGACGGACACCGGCTAGCACAGATACGCAGTATTTT.

The table lists this clone with a count of one. The chain has TRBV5-4 and TRBJ2-1; 12 positions match TRBD2. The germline CDR1 and CDR2 sequences are SGHNT and YYREEE (reference sequence). The CDR3 extends over 13 amino acids. With V trimmed by 10 bases and J by 9 bases, 8 bases remained unmatched. The DNA for the CDR3 is TGTGCCCTTGGGCTAGCGGGAGGGGGTGAGCAGTTCTTC. Protein: CALGLAGGGEQFF.

To note about this clone: This specimen includes other DNA sequences encoding the same CDR3. The chain has TRBV5-1 and TRBJ2-7; no clear D gene. The V end lost 2 bases, the J end lost 0 bases, and 6 bases lay between the germline ends. CDR1 and CDR2 from the germline V gene are SGHRS and YFSETQ. This CDR3 comprises 13 residues. The CDR3 coding sequence is TGCGCCAGCAGCTTTGGCGGCTCCTACGAGCAGTACTTC. It encodes CASSFGGSYEQYF.

This clone was observed a single time. The rearrangement uses TRBV4-2 and TRBJ2-7; D is undetermined. CDR3 length: 17 amino acids. Per the germline V gene, CDR1 is LGHNA and CDR2 is YNFKEQ. V lost 0 bases to trimming and J lost 6 bases, with 21 bases between them. CDR3 sequence: CASSQDATGPASIEQYF. The CDR3, as DNA: TGTGCCAGCAGCCAAGATGCAACTGGTCCTGCTTCCATCGAGCAGTACTTC.

This clone came up once. The V call is TRBV5-6, the J call TRBJ2-2, with 11 bases identical to TRBD2. V was clipped by 4 bases and J by 3 bases; unmatched bases: 2. The CDR3 is 15 amino acids. CDR1 SGHDT and CDR2 YYEEEE come from the germline V gene. CDR3 in amino acids: CASSLLAGDTGELFF. CDR3 in DNA: TGTGCCAGCAGCCTACTAGCGGGGGACACCGGGGAGCTGTTTTTT. Based on the CDR3 plus reference TRBV5-6 and TRBJ2-2, the full variable domain is DAGVTQSPTHLIKTRGQQVTLRCSPKSGHDTVSWYQQALGQGPQFIFQYYEEEERQRGNFPDRFSGHQFPNYSSELNVNALLLGDSALYLCASSLLAGDTGELFFGEGSRLTVL.